What follows are 13 T cell receptor beta chains derived from one specimen sequenced in a study of T-cell reconstitution after alpha-beta-depleted transplantation in children. Using unique molecular identifiers, the investigators prepared the TCRbeta library. MiXCR, run by TCRdb on the PCR reads, gives a single entry per CDR3 protein. The table records around 200,000 distinct CDR3 sequences, approximately 6.6% of them present only once. Sequencing was performed on PBMCs from the stem cell graft donor, taken from the stem cell graft. These receptors all stem from a human donor who donated a stem cell graft to a child with Wiskott-Aldrich syndrome.

This clonotype was seen repeatedly, ten times or more. The chain joins TRBV12-3 or TRBV12-4 to TRBJ1-1, with a weak D call TRBD1 (5 bases). The CDR3 totals 15 residues. V was pared by 7 bases and J by 11 bases, with 26 bases between. Here the CDR3 DNA reads TGTGCCAGCACCCGCAGTGGGATTCCGACTGGGACCGCTTTCTTT. This gives the protein CASTRSGIPTGTAFF.

In this sample, this clonotype turned up many times. The chain uses TRBV7-8 and TRBJ2-7; TRBD2 aligns across 12 bases. The CDR3 totals 14 residues. Trimming took 5 bases from V and 5 from J; bases not matched to a gene: 4. Per the germline V gene, CDR1 is SGHVS and CDR2 is FQNEAQ. CDR3 in amino acids: CASSPRLAGDEQYF. The CDR3 DNA is TGTGCCAGCAGCCCTCGACTAGCGGGAGACGAGCAGTACTTC.

This clonotype appeared a few times. V and J are TRBV30 and TRBJ2-2; 9 bases fit TRBD2. Germline V lookup: CDR1 GTSNPN, CDR2 SVGIG (reference sequence). The CDR3 length is 16 residues. J gave up 4 bases and V 3 bases, and 9 bases lay outside the gene matches. CDR3 sequence: CAWRPLAGFGTGELFF. CDR3 in DNA: TGTGCCTGGAGACCTCTAGCGGGATTTGGCACCGGGGAGCTGTTTTTT.

This rearrangement joins TRBV14 to TRBJ2-4, with 9 bases that match TRBD2. Germline trimming cut 4 bases from V and 10 bases from J; bases unmatched to any gene: 26. There are 20 residues in the CDR3. Germline lookup yields CDR1 SGHDN and CDR2 FVKESK. The CDR3 is CASSPSRAGGRPSKNQIQYF. DNA for the CDR3: TGTGCCAGCAGCCCCAGTCGAGCGGGAGGCCGGCCGTCTAAAAACCAAATTCAGTACTTC.

This clonotype was counted many times. J is TRBJ2-1 and V is TRBV13, with D possibly TRBD1 on 5 matching bases. Trimming pared 3 bases from V and 5 bases from J, leaving 11 bases between. Germline V gives CDR1 PRHDT, CDR2 FYEKMQ (reference sequence). This CDR3 region has 14 residues. DNA for the CDR3: TGTGCCAGCAGCTTCATCCAGGGTGACAATGAGCAGTTCTTC. This codes for CASSFIQGDNEQFF.

The chain links TRBV6-5 to TRBJ2-2; no definite D call. The CDR3 consists of 14 residues. The V and J ends lost 4 bases and 8 bases respectively, with 14 bases between them. Germline V gives CDR1 MNHEY, CDR2 SVGAGI. CDR3 region: CASSFSRSAGELFF. The CDR3, as DNA: TGTGCCAGCAGTTTTTCCCGGTCGGCGGGGGAGCTGTTTTTT.

This clonotype was picked up many times. This chain connects TRBV7-2 to TRBJ2-5; 9 positions agree with TRBD1. The CDR3 spans 14 residues. Trimming at V came to 4 bases and at J to 5 bases, leaving 5 bases not matched to a gene. The germline CDR1 and CDR2 sequences are SGHTA and FQGNSA. CDR3 DNA sequence: TGTGCCAGCAGCTCAGGGACAGGGAGGGAGACCCAGTACTTC. This sequence encodes CASSSGTGRETQYF.

This clonotype was observed at least ten times. The chain carries TRBV5-6 and TRBJ1-2; TRBD1 is a possible D gene (6 bases). CDR1 and CDR2 from the germline V gene are SGHDT and YYEEEE. This CDR3 region has 14 residues. With 0 bases removed from V and 6 bases from J, the gap between germline ends came to 12 bases. The CDR3 loop reads CASSLVRGADGYTF. CDR3 nucleotide sequence: TGTGCCAGCAGCTTGGTTCGGGGGGCGGATGGCTACACCTTC.

This clonotype has more than one count but fewer than ten. V usage is TRBV27 and J usage is TRBJ2-3; 9 bases match TRBD1. The V and J ends lost 5 bases and 2 bases, in that order; junction bases with no gene match: 20. From germline, CDR1 is MNHEY and CDR2 SMNVEV (reference sequence). This CDR3 spans 20 amino acids. This chain's CDR3 is CASSPDRGTHRRLNTDTQYF. The CDR3 DNA sequence: TGTGCCAGCAGTCCCGACAGGGGGACTCACCGGCGTCTGAACACAGATACGCAGTATTTT.

This clonotype was detected a few times. The rearrangement links TRBV6-1 to TRBJ2-2; 7 positions match TRBD2. This CDR3 region has 19 residues. The trim removed 2 bases at V and 6 bases at J, leaving 18 bases unmatched. CDR1 is MNHNS and CDR2 is SASEGT in the germline V gene. The chain's CDR3 is CASSERIAGSGLVSGELFF. The CDR3 bases are TGTGCCAGCAGTGAAAGGATAGCGGGTAGTGGTTTGGTCTCCGGGGAGCTGTTTTTT.

This clonotype was detected only a few times. The V and J genes are TRBV11-2 and TRBJ2-2; 9 nucleotides line up with TRBD1. Unmatched junction bases numbered 6, after V lost 1 base and J lost 6 bases. This CDR3 comprises 16 residues. Germline V gene data show CDR1 as SGHAT and CDR2 as FQNNGV. In nucleotides, the CDR3 is TGTGCCAGCAGCTTAGTTGGACAGGGGATGGCCGGGGAGCTGTTTTTT. Translation: CASSLVGQGMAGELFF.

This clonotype was seen many times. The V and J genes are TRBV7-9 and TRBJ1-3; D remains unclear. This CDR3 is built from 13 residues. Trimming left V 8 bases short and J 1 base short, with 9 bases between. The germline V gene encodes CDR1 SEHNR and CDR2 FQNEAQ (reference sequence). CDR3 loop: CASHGQSGNTIYF. For the CDR3, the DNA is TGTGCCAGCCACGGGCAGTCTGGAAACACCATATATTTT.

Ten or more counts support this clonotype. The rearrangement uses TRBV7-2 and TRBJ2-1; TRBD2 matches at 8 bases. Germline V gives CDR1 SGHTA, CDR2 FQGNSA. The CDR3 has 16 amino acids. After removal of 1 base from V and 12 bases from J, the junction contained 14 bases not matched to a gene. The CDR3 loop is CASSLDSGGPLNRQFF. The CDR3 DNA sequence: TGTGCCAGCAGCTTAGATTCGGGAGGGCCCCTCAATCGGCAGTTCTTC.